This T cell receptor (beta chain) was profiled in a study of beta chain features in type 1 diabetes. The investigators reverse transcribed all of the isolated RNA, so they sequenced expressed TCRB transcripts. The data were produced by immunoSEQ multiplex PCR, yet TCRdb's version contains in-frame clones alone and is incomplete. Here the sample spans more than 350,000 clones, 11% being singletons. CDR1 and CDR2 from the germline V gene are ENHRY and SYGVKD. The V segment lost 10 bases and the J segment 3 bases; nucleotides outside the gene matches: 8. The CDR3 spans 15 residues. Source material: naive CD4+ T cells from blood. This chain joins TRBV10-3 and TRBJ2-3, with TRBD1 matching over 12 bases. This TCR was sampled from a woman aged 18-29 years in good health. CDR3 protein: CATGTGGWKTDTQYF. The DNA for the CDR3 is TGTGCCACCGGGACAGGGGGCTGGAAGACAGATACGCAGTATTTT.